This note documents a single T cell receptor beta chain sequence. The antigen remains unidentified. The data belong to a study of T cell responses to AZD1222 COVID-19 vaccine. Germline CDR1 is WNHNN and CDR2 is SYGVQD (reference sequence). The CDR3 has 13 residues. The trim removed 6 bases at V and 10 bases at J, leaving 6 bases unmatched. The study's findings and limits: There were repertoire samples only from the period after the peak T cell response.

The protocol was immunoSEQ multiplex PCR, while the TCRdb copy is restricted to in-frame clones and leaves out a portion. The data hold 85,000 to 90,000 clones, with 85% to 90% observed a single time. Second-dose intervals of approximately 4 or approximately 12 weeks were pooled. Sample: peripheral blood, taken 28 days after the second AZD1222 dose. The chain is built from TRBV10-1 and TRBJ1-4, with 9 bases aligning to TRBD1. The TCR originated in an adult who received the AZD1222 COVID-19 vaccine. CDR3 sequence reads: CASSPGQGGKLFF. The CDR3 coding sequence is TGCGCCAGCAGCCCGGGACAGGGTGGAAAACTGTTTTTT.